The 10 T cell receptor beta chains below were found in one sample sequenced in a study of long-term antiretroviral therapy in people with HIV. Researchers report immunoSEQ v3.0 was run at survey level. Sequencing used immunoSEQ multiplex PCR; TCRdb keeps in-frame clones, though not all of them. The sample holds under 8,000 clones, approximately 73% seen once. The sample consisted of unsorted PBMCs, taken 0.2 years after starting antiretroviral therapy. These receptors were obtained from a man aged 35-49 years with HIV.

The CDR3 coding sequence is TGCGCCAGCAGACCGGGACTAGCGGAAAGCACAGATACGCAGTATTTT. Its translation: CASRPGLAESTDTQYF. The rearrangement links TRBV5-1 to TRBJ2-3, with 11 bases lining up with TRBD2. In germline, CDR1 is SGHRS, CDR2 YFSETQ. The CDR3 length is 16 residues. J gave up 0 bases and V 5 bases, and 5 bases lay outside the gene matches.

The genes are TRBV4-1 and TRBJ1-3, with a weak D call TRBD1 (5 bases). In germline, CDR1 is MGHRA, CDR2 YSYEKL. The CDR3 contains 15 residues. The V and J ends lost 3 bases and 1 base respectively, with 10 bases between them. CDR3 sequence reads: CASSQGGGSGNTIYF. CDR3 bases: TGCGCCAGCAGCCAGGGCGGGGGATCTGGAAACACCATATATTTT.

The CDR3 nucleotides are TGCGCCAGCAGGGGGGGCCTACGCACGGCCGGTAGCTCCTACGAGCAGTACTTC. Translating it yields CASRGGLRTAGSSYEQYF. This sequence joins TRBV10-2 and TRBJ2-7; D tentatively reads TRBD1 or TRBD2 (6 bases each). The CDR3 is 18 residues long. V was clipped by 6 bases and J by 0 bases, with 24 bases between them. Germline CDR1 and CDR2: WSHSY and SAAADI.

The chain joins TRBV4-1 to TRBJ2-5, with D perhaps matching TRBD1 or TRBD2 (5 bases each). Between the trimmed V and J ends, which lost 1 base and 6 bases, there was a span of 12 bases. The germline CDR1 and CDR2 sequences are MGHRA and YSYEKL. This CDR3 region has 14 residues. The CDR3 DNA follows: TGCGCCAGCAGCCAAGCTTTAAGGGGACAGACCCAGTACTTC. Its translation: CASSQALRGQTQYF.

This clone has only a few counts. This sequence joins TRBV27 and TRBJ1-2; D possibly corresponds to TRBD1 (5 bases). Trimming took 1 base from V and 5 from J, leaving 8 bases between them. The CDR3 is 13 residues long. The germline V gene has CDR1 MNHEY and CDR2 SMNVEV (reference sequence). CDR3 sequence reads: CASSLYKGYGYTF. The CDR3 nucleotides read TGTGCCAGCAGTTTATATAAGGGGTATGGCTACACCTTC.

This clone was observed a handful of times. The V call is TRBV30, the J call TRBJ1-1; 9 positions match TRBD1. Germline values: CDR1 GTSNPN, CDR2 SVGIG (reference sequence). V gave up 3 bases and J gave up 7 bases; unmatched junction bases: 3. CDR3 length: 12 amino acids. The CDR3 nucleotides are TGTGCCTGGAGCCACAGGGGGCTTGAAGCTTTCTTT. Translating gives CAWSHRGLEAFF.

The chain recombines TRBV19 with TRBJ1-1; TRBD1 agrees at 8 bases. V lost 1 base, J lost 1 base, and 2 bases stayed unmatched. Germline loops: CDR1 LNHDA, CDR2 SQIVND (reference sequence). The length of the CDR3 is 15 residues. The CDR3 region has the DNA TGTGCCAGTAGTATAGGGGGGACAGGGAACACTGAAGCTTTCTTT. It codes for CASSIGGTGNTEAFF.

The rearrangement uses TRBV30 and TRBJ1-1; D is unresolved. There are 13 residues in the CDR3. Trimming removed 0 bases from V and 3 bases from J, with 8 bases in between. Germline values: CDR1 GTSNPN, CDR2 SVGIG (reference sequence). The CDR3 spells CAWSVATYTEAFF. CDR3 DNA: TGTGCCTGGAGTGTAGCCACGTACACTGAAGCTTTCTTT. Variable domain in full (rest from reference TRBV30 and TRBJ1-1): SQTIHQWPATLVQPVGSPLSLECTVEGTSNPNLYWYRQAAGRGLQLLFYSVGIGQISSEVPQNLSASRPQDRQFILSSKKLLLSDSGFYLCAWSVATYTEAFFGQGTRLTVV.

The rearrangement joins TRBV5-1 to TRBJ2-7, with D hard to call. V was pared by 3 bases and J by 0 bases, with 13 bases between. Germline loops: CDR1 SGHRS, CDR2 YFSETQ. CDR3 size: 15 residues. This CDR3 is CASSWTPWDSYEQYF. CDR3 nucleotide sequence: TGCGCCAGCAGCTGGACCCCCTGGGACTCCTACGAGCAGTACTTC.

The chain links TRBV10-2 to TRBJ2-2, with 10 bases fitting TRBD1. The CDR3 covers 16 residues. V lost 5 bases and J lost 0; bases outside the gene matches: 3. The germline V gene has CDR1 WSHSY and CDR2 SAAADI. The CDR3 bases are TGCGCCAGCAGTCTGGGACAGGGGTCGAACACCGGGGAGCTGTTTTTT. Its protein product is CASSLGQGSNTGELFF.